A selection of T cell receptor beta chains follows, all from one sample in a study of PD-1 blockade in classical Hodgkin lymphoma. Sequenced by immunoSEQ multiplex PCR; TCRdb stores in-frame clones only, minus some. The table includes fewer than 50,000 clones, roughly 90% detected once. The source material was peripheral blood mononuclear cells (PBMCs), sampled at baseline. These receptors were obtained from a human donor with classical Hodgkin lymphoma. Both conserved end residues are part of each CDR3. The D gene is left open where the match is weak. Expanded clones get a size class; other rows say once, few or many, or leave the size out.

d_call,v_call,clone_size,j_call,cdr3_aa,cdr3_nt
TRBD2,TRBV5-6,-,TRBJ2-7,CASSPWGGRAEQYF,TGTGCCAGCAGCCCGTGGGGCGGGAGGGCCGAGCAGTACTTC
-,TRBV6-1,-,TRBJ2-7,CASRPEVYEQYF,TGTGCCAGCAGACCGGAGGTCTACGAGCAGTACTTC
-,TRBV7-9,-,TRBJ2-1,CASHRGGDEQFF,TGTGCCAGTCACCGTGGGGGCGATGAGCAGTTCTTC
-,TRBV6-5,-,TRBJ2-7,CASRDTNSYEQYF,TGTGCCAGCAGAGACACAAACTCCTACGAGCAGTACTTC
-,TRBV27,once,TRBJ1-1,CASSLSRDTEAFF,TGTGCCAGCAGTTTAAGCCGGGACACTGAAGCTTTCTTT
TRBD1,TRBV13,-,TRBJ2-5,CASSLLGDRSSLYQETQYF,TGTGCCAGCAGCTTACTCGGGGACAGGTCTTCTCTGTACCAAGAGACCCAGTACTTC
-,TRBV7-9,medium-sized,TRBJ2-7,CASSWGSDEQYF,TGTGCCAGCAGCTGGGGGTCAGACGAGCAGTACTTC
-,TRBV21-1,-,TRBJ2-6,CASSKLWQGCIGSGANVLTF,TGTGCCAGCAGCAAACTCTGGCAGGGATGTATAGGGTCTGGGGCCAACGTCCTGACTTTC
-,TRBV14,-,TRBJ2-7,CASSQDWTAYEQYF,TGTGCCAGCAGCCAAGATTGGACAGCCTACGAGCAGTACTTC
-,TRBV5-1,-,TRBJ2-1,CASSPGRSNEQFF,TGCGCCAGCAGCCCGGGACGGAGCAATGAGCAGTTCTTC
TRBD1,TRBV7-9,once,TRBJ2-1,CASSLLAGTGGFF,TGTGCCAGCAGCTTATTGGCCGGGACAGGGGGGTTCTTC
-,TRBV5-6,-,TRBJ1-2,CASTREDYGYTF,TGTGCCAGTACACGGGAGGACTATGGCTACACCTTC
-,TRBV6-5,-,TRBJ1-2,CASSSPGTYGYTF,TGTGCCAGCAGTTCCCCGGGCACCTATGGCTACACCTTC
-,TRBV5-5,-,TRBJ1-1,CASSSPSENTEAFF,TGTGCCAGCAGCTCCCCCTCAGAGAACACTGAAGCTTTCTTT
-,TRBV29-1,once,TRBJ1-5,CSVGGGVGQPQHF,TGCAGCGTTGGAGGAGGAGTAGGTCAGCCCCAGCATTTT